These T cell receptor beta chains were read from a single sample in a study of blood T cell repertoires in COVID-19. Repertoires were generated with immunoSEQ multiplex PCR, while TCRdb's copy carries only in-frame clones and drops some. The sample includes over 250,000 clones, less than 90% of them seen just once. The sequenced sample was peripheral blood. These TCRs come from a man aged 60-69 years who had recovered from COVID-19. The CDR3 runs from the conserved cysteine through the conserved F or W. The D gene is left open where the match is weak. Size values are once, few and many counts, or a class for expanded clones, and some rows have none.

J: TRBJ1-2; V: TRBV6-5; D: TRBD1; size: .; DNA: TGTGCCAGCAGTACCTCCGGGACAGGGACCCACACCTTC; CDR3: CASSTSGTGTHTF
J: TRBJ1-1; V: TRBV6-5; D: TRBD1; size: .; DNA: TGTGCCAGCAGGACAGGGCGGCATGGGGACACTGAAGCTTTCTTT; CDR3: CASRTGRHGDTEAFF
J: TRBJ1-5; V: TRBV18; D: .; size: .; DNA: TGTGCCAGCTCACCAACGGACAGTGATAGCAATCAGCCCCAGCATTTT; CDR3: CASSPTDSDSNQPQHF
J: TRBJ2-7; V: TRBV27; D: .; size: once; DNA: TGTGCCAGCAGTTTATATGGGGGCTTAGGCTACGAGCAGTACTTC; CDR3: CASSLYGGLGYEQYF
J: TRBJ2-3; V: TRBV5-1; D: .; size: .; DNA: TGCGCCAGCAGCATCGGTTTCCTGGGCACAGATACGCAGTATTTT; CDR3: CASSIGFLGTDTQYF
J: TRBJ2-3; V: TRBV6-5; D: TRBD2; size: .; DNA: TGTGCCAGCAATGGCGGGGGGGTGACAGATACGCAGTATTTT; CDR3: CASNGGGVTDTQYF
J: TRBJ2-3; V: TRBV6-5; D: .; size: .; DNA: TGTGCCAGCAGTTACGGAGGAGCGTCCACAGATACGCAGTATTTT; CDR3: CASSYGGASTDTQYF
J: TRBJ1-1; V: TRBV7-9; D: TRBD1; size: .; DNA: TGTGCCAGCAGCTTAGCGCGGACAGGGGTAGACACTGAAGCTTTCTTT; CDR3: CASSLARTGVDTEAFF
J: TRBJ1-5; V: TRBV10-3; D: .; size: once; DNA: TGTGCCATCAGTGGTTCAGGGGCTAACAATCAGCCCCAGCATTTT; CDR3: CAISGSGANNQPQHF
J: TRBJ2-7; V: TRBV27; D: TRBD1; size: .; DNA: TGTGCCAGCAGTTTAGTCGGACAGGAACTCTACGAGCAGTACTTC; CDR3: CASSLVGQELYEQYF
J: TRBJ1-4; V: TRBV6-5; D: .; size: few; DNA: TGTGCCAGCAGCCACCTCGGGAGCAATGAAAAACTGTTTTTT; CDR3: CASSHLGSNEKLFF
J: TRBJ2-1; V: TRBV6-2/TRBV6-3; D: TRBD1; size: .; DNA: TGTGCCAGCAGTTACCTTCAGGGGGCGAGCAATGAGCAGTTCTTC; CDR3: CASSYLQGASNEQFF
J: TRBJ2-3; V: TRBV18; D: TRBD1; size: .; DNA: TGTGCCAGCTCACCAATCCCGGGACAGGAGAACACAGATACGCAGTATTTT; CDR3: CASSPIPGQENTDTQYF
J: TRBJ2-7; V: TRBV7-9; D: .; size: .; DNA: TGTGCCAGCAGCTTAACGGGGTTGGGCGAGCAGTACTTC; CDR3: CASSLTGLGEQYF